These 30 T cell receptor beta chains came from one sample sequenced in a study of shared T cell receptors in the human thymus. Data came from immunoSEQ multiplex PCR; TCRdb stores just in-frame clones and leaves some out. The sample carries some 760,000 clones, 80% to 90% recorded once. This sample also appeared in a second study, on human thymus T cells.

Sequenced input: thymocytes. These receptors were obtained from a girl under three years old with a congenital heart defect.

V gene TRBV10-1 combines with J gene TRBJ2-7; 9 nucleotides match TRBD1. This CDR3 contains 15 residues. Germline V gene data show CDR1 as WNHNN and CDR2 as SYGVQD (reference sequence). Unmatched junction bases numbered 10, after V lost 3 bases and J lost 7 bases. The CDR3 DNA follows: TGCGCCAGCAGTGACCGGGACAGGGACCTTGGGGAGCAGTACTTC. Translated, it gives CASSDRDRDLGEQYF.

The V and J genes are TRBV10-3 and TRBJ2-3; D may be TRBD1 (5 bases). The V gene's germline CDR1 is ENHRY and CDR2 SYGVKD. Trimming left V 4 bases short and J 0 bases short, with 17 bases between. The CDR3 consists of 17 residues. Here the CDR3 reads CAISGVGQKTSTDTQYF. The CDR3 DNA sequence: TGTGCCATCAGTGGAGTAGGACAAAAGACCAGCACAGATACGCAGTATTTT.

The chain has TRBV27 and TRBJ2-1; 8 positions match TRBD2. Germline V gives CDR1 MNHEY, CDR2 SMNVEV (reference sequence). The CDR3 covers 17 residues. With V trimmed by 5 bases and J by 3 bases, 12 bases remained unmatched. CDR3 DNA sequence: TGTGCCAGCAGTCGAGGTCTTAGCGGGGTCGTCTACAATGAGCAGTTCTTC. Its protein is CASSRGLSGVVYNEQFF.

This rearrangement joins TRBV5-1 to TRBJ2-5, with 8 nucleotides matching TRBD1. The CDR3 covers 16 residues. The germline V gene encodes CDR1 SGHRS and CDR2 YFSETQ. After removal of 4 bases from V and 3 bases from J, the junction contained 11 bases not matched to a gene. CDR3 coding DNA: TGCGCCAGCAGCCAAGGACAGGGAAGTCTAGAAGAGACCCAGTACTTC. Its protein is CASSQGQGSLEETQYF.

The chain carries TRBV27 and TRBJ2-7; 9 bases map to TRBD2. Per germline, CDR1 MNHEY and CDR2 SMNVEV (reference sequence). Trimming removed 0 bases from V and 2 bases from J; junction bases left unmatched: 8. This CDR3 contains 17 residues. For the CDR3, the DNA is TGTGCCAGCAGTTTATCGAAGGGATCTAGCGGGGCCTACGAGCAGTACTTC. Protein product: CASSLSKGSSGAYEQYF.

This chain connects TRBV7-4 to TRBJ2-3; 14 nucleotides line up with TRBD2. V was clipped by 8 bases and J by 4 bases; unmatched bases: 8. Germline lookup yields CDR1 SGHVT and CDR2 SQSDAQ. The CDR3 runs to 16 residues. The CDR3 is CASGTSGGPRPDTQYF. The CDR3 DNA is TGTGCCAGCGGGACTAGCGGGGGCCCCCGACCAGATACGCAGTATTTT. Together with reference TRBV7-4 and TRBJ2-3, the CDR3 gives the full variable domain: GAGVSQSPRYKVAKRGRDVALRCDSISGHVTLYWYRQTLGQGSEVLTYSQSDAQRDKSGRPSGRFSAERPERSVSTLKIQRTEQGDSAVYLCASGTSGGPRPDTQYFGPGTRLTVL.

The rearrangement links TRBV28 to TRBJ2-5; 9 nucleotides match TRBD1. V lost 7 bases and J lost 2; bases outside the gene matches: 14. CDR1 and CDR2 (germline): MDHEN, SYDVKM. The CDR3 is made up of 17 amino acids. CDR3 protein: CASTLPAGDRAQETQYF. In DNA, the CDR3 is TGTGCCAGCACCTTACCCGCCGGGGACAGGGCGCAAGAGACCCAGTACTTC.

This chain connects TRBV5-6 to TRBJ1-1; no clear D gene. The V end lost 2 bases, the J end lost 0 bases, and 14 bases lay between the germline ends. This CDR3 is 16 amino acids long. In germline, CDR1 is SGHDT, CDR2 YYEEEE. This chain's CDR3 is CASSLWSGLVNTEAFF. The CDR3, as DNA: TGTGCCAGCAGCTTATGGTCAGGCCTTGTGAACACTGAAGCTTTCTTT.

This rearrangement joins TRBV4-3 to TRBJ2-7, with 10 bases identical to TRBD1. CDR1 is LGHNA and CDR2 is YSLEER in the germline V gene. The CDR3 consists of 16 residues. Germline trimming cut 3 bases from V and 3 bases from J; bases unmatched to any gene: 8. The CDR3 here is CASSQGGQGNFYEQYF. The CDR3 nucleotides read TGCGCCAGCAGCCAGGGGGGACAGGGGAACTTCTACGAGCAGTACTTC.

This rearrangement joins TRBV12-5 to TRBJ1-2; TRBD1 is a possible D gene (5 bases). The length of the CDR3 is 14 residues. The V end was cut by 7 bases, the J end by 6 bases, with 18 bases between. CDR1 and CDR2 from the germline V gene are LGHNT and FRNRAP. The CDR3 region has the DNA TGTGCTAGTGCCAAGGGGAACGGGCGAAATGGCTACACCTTC. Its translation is CASAKGNGRNGYTF.

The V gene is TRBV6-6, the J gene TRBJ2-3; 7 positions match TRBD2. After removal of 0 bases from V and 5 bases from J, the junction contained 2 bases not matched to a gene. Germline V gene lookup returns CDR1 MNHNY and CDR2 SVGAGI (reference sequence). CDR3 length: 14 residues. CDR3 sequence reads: CASSYSTGGDTQYF. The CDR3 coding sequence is TGTGCCAGCAGTTACTCTACGGGGGGAGATACGCAGTATTTT.

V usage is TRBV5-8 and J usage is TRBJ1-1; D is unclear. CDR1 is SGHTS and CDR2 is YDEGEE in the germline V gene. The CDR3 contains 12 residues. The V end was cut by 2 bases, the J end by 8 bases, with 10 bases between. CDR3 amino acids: CASSFRGKEAFF. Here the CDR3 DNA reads TGTGCCAGCAGCTTTCGCGGTAAGGAAGCTTTCTTT.

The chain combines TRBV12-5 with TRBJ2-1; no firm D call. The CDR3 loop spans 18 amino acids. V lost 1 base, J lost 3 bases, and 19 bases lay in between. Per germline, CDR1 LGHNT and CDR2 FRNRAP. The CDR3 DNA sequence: TGTGCTAGTGGTTTGGCTAGGTACTTTCATACCATCTACAATGAGCAGTTCTTC. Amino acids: CASGLARYFHTIYNEQFF. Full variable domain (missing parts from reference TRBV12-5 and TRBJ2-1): DARVTQTPRHKVTEMGQEVTMRCQPILGHNTVFWYRQTMMQGLELLAYFRNRAPLDDSGMPKDRFSAEMPDATLATLKIQPSEPRDSAVYFCASGLARYFHTIYNEQFFGPGTRLTVL.

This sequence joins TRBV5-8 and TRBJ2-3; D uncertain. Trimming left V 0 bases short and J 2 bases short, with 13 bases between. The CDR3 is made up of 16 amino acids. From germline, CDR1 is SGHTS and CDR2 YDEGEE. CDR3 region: CASSLAASVNTDTQYF. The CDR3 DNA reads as TGTGCCAGCAGCTTGGCTGCCTCGGTAAACACAGATACGCAGTATTTT.

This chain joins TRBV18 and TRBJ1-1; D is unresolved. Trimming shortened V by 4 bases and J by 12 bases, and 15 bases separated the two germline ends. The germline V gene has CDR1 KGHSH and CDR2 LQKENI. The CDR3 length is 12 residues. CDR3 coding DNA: TGTGCCAGCTCACTGAGGGCCTCGGAACCTTTCTTT. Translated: CASSLRASEPFF.

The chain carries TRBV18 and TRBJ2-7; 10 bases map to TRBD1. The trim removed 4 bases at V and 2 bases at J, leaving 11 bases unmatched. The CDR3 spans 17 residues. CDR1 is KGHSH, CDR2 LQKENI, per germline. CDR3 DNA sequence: TGTGCCAGCTCACTCCGGGACAGGGGACCATTAACCTACGAGCAGTACTTC. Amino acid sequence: CASSLRDRGPLTYEQYF. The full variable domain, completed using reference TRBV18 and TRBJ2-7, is NAGVMQNPRHLVRRRGQEARLRCSPMKGHSHVYWYRQLPEEGLKFMVYLQKENIIDESGMPKERFSAEFPKEGPSILRIQQVVRGDSAAYFCASSLRDRGPLTYEQYFGPGTRLTVT.

CDR3 in amino acids: CASSLADPGQAPWGELFF. CDR3 nucleotides: TGCGCCAGCAGCTTGGCTGACCCGGGACAGGCTCCTTGGGGGGAGCTGTTTTTT. The chain combines TRBV5-1 with TRBJ2-2; 8 bases agree with TRBD1. The germline V gene has CDR1 SGHRS and CDR2 YFSETQ. There are 18 residues in the CDR3. Losses at the gene ends were 0 bases for V and 8 bases for J; bases not matched to a gene: 15.

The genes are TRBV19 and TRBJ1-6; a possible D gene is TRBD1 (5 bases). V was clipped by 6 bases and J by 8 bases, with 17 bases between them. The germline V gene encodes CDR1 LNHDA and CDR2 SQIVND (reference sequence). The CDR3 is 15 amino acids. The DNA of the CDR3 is TGTGCCAGTAGGTCAGGGTTTAAAGTGGATTCACCCCTCCACTTT. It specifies CASRSGFKVDSPLHF.

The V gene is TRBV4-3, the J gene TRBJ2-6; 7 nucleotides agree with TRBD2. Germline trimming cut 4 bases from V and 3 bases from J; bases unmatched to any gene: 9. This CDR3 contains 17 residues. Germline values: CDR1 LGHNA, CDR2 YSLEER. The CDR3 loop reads CASSRGGLHFGANVLTF. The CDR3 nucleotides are TGCGCCAGCAGCCGGGGGGGACTCCATTTTGGGGCCAACGTCCTGACTTTC.

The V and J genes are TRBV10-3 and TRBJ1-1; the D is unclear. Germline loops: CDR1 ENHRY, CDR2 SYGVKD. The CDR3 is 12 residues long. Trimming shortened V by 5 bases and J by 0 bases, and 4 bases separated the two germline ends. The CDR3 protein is CAISRLNTEAFF. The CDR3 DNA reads TGTGCCATCAGTCGTCTGAACACTGAAGCTTTCTTT.

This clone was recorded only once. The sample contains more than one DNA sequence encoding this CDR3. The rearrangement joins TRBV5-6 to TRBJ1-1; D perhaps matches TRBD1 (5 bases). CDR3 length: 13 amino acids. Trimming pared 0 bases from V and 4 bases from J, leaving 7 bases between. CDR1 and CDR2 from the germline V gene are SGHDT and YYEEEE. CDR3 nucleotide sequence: TGTGCCAGCAGCTTGGGGGGCGGCACTGAAGCTTTCTTT. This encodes CASSLGGGTEAFF.

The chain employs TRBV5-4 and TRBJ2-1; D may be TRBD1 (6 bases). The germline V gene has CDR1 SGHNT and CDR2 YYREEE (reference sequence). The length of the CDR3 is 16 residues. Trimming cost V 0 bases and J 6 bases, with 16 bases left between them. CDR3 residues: CASSLAYGTHPNEQFF. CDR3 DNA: TGTGCCAGCAGCTTGGCTTACGGGACACACCCCAATGAGCAGTTCTTC.

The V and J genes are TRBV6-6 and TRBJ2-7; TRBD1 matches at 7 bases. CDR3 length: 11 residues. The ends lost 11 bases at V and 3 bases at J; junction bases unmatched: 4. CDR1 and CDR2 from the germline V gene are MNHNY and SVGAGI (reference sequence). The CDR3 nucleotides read TGTGCCGCCCGACAGGGCTACGAGCAGTACTTC. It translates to CAARQGYEQYF.

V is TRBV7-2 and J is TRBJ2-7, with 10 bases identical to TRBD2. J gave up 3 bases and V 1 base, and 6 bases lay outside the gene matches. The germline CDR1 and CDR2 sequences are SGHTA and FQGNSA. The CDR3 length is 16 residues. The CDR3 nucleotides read TGTGCCAGCAGCTTAGGACTAATAGCGGGGGGCTACGAGCAGTACTTC. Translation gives CASSLGLIAGGYEQYF.

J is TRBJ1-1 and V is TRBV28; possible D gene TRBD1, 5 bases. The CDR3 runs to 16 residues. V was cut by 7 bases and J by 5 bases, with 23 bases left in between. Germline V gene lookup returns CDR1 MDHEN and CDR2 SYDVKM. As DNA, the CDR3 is TGTGCCAGCACCACGGGGCAGGAGGGTTCGGGAACTGAAGCTTTCTTT. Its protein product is CASTTGQEGSGTEAFF.

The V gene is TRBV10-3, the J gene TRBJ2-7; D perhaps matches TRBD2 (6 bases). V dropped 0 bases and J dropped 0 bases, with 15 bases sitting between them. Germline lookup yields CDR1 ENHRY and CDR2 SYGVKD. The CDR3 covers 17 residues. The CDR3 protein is CAISESERLEASYEQYF. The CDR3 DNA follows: TGTGCCATCAGTGAGTCGGAAAGACTAGAGGCCTCCTACGAGCAGTACTTC.

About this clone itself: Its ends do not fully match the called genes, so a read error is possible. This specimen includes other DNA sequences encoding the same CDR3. The CDR3 coding sequence is TGTGCCAGCAGTGAAGCTCCCGGCAGGGAAACCCAAAATTCACCTCTCCACTTT. Protein sequence: CASSEAPGRETQNSPLHF. The V call is TRBV6-1, the J call TRBJ1-6, with D perhaps TRBD1 (5 bases). This CDR3 is built from 18 residues. CDR1 and CDR2 (germline): MNHNS, SASEGT.

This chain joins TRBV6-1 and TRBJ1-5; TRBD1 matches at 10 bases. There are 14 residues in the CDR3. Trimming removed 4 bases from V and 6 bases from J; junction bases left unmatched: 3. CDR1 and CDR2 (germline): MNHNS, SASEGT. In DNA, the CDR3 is TGTGCCAGCAGTGGGGGGGACAGGGGTCAGCCCCAGCATTTT. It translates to CASSGGDRGQPQHF.

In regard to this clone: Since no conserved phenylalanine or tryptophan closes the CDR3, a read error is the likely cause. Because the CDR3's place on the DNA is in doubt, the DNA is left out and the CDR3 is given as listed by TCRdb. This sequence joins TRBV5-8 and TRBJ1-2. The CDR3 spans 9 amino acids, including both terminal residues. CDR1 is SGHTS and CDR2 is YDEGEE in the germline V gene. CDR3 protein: CASSSARLG.

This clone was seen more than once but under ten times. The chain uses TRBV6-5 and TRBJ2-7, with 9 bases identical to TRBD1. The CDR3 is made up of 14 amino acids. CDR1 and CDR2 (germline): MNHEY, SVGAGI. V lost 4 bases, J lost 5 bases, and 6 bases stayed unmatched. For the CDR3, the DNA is TGTGCCAGCAGTTCTTCCGGGACAGGGCACGAGCAGTACTTC. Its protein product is CASSSSGTGHEQYF.